This T cell receptor delta chain comes out of a study of γδ T cells in repeated Plasmodium falciparum infection. Across the whole study: Four controlled malaria infections with P. falciparum NF54 spanned less than 850 days. Study-wide points: In Vdelta2-negative, largely Vdelta1+, gammadelta repertoires, repeated controlled infections appeared to drive clonal selection waves. Vgamma9/Vdelta2+ repertoires stayed stably polyclonal over time and infection.

TRG and TRD sequences were obtained from every sorted gammadelta sample. TCRdb reanalysed the multiplex PCR reads with CATT. The sample includes roughly 93,000 delta-chain clones, over 1.3% seen only once; the top ten take around 8.3%. This clone came up a few times. Its antigen is unidentified. TCRdb pairs this DNA with a much larger clone's protein that differs at residue 3, likely a read error; the protein shown was translated from the DNA. CDR1 and CDR2 (germline): TSWWSYY, QGS. The length of the CDR3 is 25 residues. Vgamma9/Vdelta2+ and Vdelta2-negative gammadelta T cells were flow-sorted from PBMC for bulk sequencing.

The source is a pool of human donors (malaria-infected and uninfected, not separated). The gene calls are TRDV1 and TRDJ1; TRDD3 agrees at 12 bases. No J segment appears in TCRdb, so it was assigned here by matching the sequence to germline. Sample: gamma-delta T cells from blood. The CDR3 DNA reads TGTGCTCCTGGGGGTACCCACGGGAGCAACTACTGGGGGATACCCCCATCCTTGTACACCGATAAACTCATCTTT. This sequence encodes CAPGGTHGSNYWGIPPSLYTDKLIF.